The source of this T cell receptor (beta chain) is a study of early T cells in non-severe SARS-CoV-2 infection. In this sample, this clonotype turned up a few times. TCRdb itself ran the 5' RACE reads through MiXCR, one entry per CDR3 protein. Counted here are 40,000 to 55,000 distinct CDR3 sequences, more than 9% occurring once; the ten biggest clones make up roughly a sixth. The germline CDR1 and CDR2 sequences are SGHTA and FQGNSA. The CDR3 has 15 residues. The germline V and J ends were trimmed by 5 bases and 0 bases, with 12 bases remaining between them. V usage is TRBV7-2 and J usage is TRBJ2-3; D unclear. This clonotype was obtained from an adult who was a healthcare worker with PCR-confirmed SARS-CoV-2 infection or an uninfected control (not recorded which). The sequenced sample was whole blood. CDR3 sequence: CASSLSVSSTDTQYF. In DNA, the CDR3 is TGTGCCAGCAGCCTTTCAGTTTCTAGCACAGATACGCAGTATTTT. The whole variable domain, filled in from reference TRBV7-2 and TRBJ2-3, reads GAGVSQSPSNKVTEKGKDVELRCDPISGHTALYWYRQSLGQGLEFLIYFQGNSAPDKSGLPSDRFSAERTGGSVSTLTIQRTQQEDSAVYLCASSLSVSSTDTQYFGPGTRLTVL.